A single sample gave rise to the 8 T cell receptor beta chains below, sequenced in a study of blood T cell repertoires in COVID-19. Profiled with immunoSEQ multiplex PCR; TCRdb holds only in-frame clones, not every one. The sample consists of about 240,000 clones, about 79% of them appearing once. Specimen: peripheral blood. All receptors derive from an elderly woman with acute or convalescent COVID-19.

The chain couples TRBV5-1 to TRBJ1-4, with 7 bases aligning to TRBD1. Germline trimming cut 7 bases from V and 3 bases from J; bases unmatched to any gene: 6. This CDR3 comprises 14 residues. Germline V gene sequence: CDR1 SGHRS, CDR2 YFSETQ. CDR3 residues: CASGQGVANEKLFF. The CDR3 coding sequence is TGCGCCAGCGGGCAGGGGGTTGCTAATGAAAAACTGTTTTTT.

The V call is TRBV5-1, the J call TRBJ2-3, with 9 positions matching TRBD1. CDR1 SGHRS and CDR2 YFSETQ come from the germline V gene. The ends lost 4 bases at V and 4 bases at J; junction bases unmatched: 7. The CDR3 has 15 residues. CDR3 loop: CASSLQGARADTQYF. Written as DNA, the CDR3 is TGCGCCAGCAGCCTACAGGGGGCGCGGGCAGATACGCAGTATTTT.

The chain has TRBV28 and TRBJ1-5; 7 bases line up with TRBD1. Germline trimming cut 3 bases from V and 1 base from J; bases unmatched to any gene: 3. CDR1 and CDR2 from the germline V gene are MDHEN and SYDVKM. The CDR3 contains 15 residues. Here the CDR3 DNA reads TGTGCCAGCAGTTTCTCGGGACAGAGCAATCAGCCCCAGCATTTT. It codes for CASSFSGQSNQPQHF.

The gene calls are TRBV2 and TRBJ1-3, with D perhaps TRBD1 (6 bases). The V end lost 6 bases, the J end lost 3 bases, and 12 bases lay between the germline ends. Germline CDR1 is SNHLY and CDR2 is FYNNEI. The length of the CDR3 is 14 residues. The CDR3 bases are TGTGCCAGCAGCCTCACAGGGTTTGGAAACACCATATATTTT. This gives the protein CASSLTGFGNTIYF.

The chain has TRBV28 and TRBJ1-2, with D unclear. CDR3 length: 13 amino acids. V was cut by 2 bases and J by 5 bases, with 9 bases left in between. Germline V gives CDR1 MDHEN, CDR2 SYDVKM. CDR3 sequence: CASSLVGGYGYTF. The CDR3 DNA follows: TGTGCCAGCAGTTTAGTGGGAGGGTATGGCTACACCTTC.

CDR3 nucleotide sequence: TGTGCCAGCAGCAACCGTAGTAGCCGCGGGGAGCTGTTTTTT. Translation: CASSNRSSRGELFF. The rearrangement uses TRBV7-6 and TRBJ2-2; D remains ambiguous. Trimming pared 5 bases from V and 7 bases from J, leaving 14 bases between. The CDR3 has 14 residues. From germline, CDR1 is SGHVS and CDR2 FNYEAQ.

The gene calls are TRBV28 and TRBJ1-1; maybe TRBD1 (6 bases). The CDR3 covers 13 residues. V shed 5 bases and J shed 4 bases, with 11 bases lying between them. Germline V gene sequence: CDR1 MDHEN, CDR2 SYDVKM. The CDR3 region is CASSINRVTEAFF. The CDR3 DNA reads TGTGCCAGCAGTATAAACAGGGTCACTGAAGCTTTCTTT.

CDR3 DNA sequence: TGTGCCAGCAGTCAGCAACTTCGGGCGGGATTCAATTCACCCCTCCACTTT. Protein product: CASSQQLRAGFNSPLHF. This chain uses TRBV14 with TRBJ1-6; D not resolved. The germline V gene has CDR1 SGHDN and CDR2 FVKESK. The V end was cut by 6 bases, the J end by 7 bases, with 22 bases between. This CDR3 is built from 17 residues.